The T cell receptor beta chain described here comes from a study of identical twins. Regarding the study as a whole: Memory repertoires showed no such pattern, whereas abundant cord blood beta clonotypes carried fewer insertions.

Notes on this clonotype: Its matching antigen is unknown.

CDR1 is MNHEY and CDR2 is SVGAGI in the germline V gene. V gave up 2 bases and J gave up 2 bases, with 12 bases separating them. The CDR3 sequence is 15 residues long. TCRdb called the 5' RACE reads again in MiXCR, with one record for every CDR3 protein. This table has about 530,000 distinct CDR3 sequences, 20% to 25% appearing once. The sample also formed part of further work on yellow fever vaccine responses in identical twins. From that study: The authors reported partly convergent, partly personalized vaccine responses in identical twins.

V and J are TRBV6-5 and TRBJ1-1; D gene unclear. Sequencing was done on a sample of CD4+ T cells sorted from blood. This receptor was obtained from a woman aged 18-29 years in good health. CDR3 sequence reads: CASSYLRVFNTEAFF. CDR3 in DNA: TGTGCCAGCAGTTACCTCCGGGTTTTTAACACTGAAGCTTTCTTT.